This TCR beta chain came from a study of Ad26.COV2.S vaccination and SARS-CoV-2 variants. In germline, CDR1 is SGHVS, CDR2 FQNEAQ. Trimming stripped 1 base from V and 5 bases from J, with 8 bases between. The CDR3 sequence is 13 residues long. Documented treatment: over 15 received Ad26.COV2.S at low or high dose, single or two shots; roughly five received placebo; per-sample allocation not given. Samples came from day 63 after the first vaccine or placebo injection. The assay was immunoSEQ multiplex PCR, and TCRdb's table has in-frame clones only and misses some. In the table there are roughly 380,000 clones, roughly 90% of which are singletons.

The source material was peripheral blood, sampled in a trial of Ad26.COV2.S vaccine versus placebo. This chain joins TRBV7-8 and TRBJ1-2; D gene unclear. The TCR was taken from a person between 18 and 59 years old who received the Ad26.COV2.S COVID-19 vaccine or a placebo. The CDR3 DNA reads TGTGCCAGCAGCTTAGTATGGAGTTATGGCTACACCTTC. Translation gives CASSLVWSYGYTF.